This T cell receptor (beta chain) was captured by sequencing in a study of blood T cells in healthy people across ages. Study results and limitations: The long-lived group displayed more naive CD4+ cells, plus higher diversity, than the aged donors did.

The second PCR ran roughly 6 to 11 cycles with a sample-barcoded 5' primer and J-beta primers. Each sample provided no less than 2.5 million CDR3-containing paired-end reads. Each CDR3 protein is one row after TCRdb ran MiXCR on the 5' RACE reads. The sample lists 1.5 million to 2 million distinct CDR3 sequences, around half seen once, with less than 2.5% in the top ten. The germline V gene has CDR1 ENHRY and CDR2 SYGVKD. The CDR3 is made up of 15 amino acids. On this clonotype itself: Its antigen is still unknown.

Material: blood. The clonotype originates from a woman in her thirties or forties in good health. The V and J genes are TRBV10-3 and TRBJ2-4, with D perhaps matching TRBD1 or TRBD2 (5 bases each). The DNA end is more similar to TRBJ2-7, so the J call may be wrong. This CDR3 reads CAISECDSLAYEQYF. The CDR3 DNA reads TGTGCCATCAGTGAGTGTGACAGCCTAGCTTACGAGCAGTACTTC.